The sequence of this TCR beta chain was determined in a study of shared clonotypes between healthy human individuals. Points on this clone: What it binds is not known.

The protocol was immunoSEQ multiplex PCR, while the TCRdb copy is restricted to in-frame clones and leaves out a portion. The sample gives millions of clones, 85% to 95% of which show up once; 0.9% to 1.3% is in the top ten. V gave up 4 bases and J gave up 0 bases, with 17 bases separating them. In germline, CDR1 is SGHTS, CDR2 YDEGEE. This CDR3 comprises 16 residues. CD45RO-negative cells were positively selected for CCR7, leaving out terminally differentiated effector memory CD45RA+ cells. Study outcomes and limitations: Naive CD4 clonotype sharing across several donors was 4.5% to 6%. Richness estimates generally favored naive over memory subsets.

This sequence joins TRBV5-8 and TRBJ2-7; TRBD2 might be the D (5 bases). The receptor's source is a man aged 18-30 years in good health. What was sequenced was naive CD8+ T cells sorted from blood. The CDR3 loop is CASSRVLWTGSYEQYF. CDR3 DNA sequence: TGTGCCAGCAGCCGGGTACTTTGGACTGGCTCCTACGAGCAGTACTTC.